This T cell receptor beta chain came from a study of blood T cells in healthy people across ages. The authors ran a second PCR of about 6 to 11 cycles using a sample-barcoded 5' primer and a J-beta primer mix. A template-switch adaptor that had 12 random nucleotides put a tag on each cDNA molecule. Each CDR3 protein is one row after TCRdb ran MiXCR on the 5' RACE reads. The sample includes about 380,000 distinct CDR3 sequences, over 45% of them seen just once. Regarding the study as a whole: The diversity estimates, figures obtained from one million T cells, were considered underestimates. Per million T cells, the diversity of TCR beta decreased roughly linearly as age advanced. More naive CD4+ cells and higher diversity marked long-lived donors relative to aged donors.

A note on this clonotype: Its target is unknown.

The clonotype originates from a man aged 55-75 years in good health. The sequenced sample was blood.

CDR3: CATSDTQLYNEQFF. The DNA for the CDR3 is TGTGCCACCAGTGATACGCAGCTCTACAATGAGCAGTTCTTC. This chain uses TRBV24-1 with TRBJ2-1; D not resolved. CDR1 is KGHDR, CDR2 SFDVKD, per germline. The CDR3 length is 14 residues. Deletions cut 3 bases from V and 3 bases from J, with 8 bases between.